A single sample is the source of the 15 T cell receptor beta chains below, sequenced in a study of blood T cell repertoires in COVID-19 (dated by TCRdb to the early 2020s). Library preparation was by the immunoSEQ multiplex PCR assay. Held by TCRdb, this immuneACCESS table contains in-frame sequences only and omits some clones. Under half of the omission traces to an unresolved V gene where checked; the cause of the rest is unknown. The sample contains some 77,000 clones, about four fifths of them found a single time. The ten top clones hold approximately 22% of the sample. Sequencing used peripheral blood. These receptors all come from a woman in her 70s with acute or convalescent COVID-19.

The chain has TRBV18 and TRBJ2-5; TRBD2 matches 8 bases. The CDR3 has 15 amino acids. J gave up 4 bases and V 6 bases, and 10 bases lay outside the gene matches. Germline V lookup: CDR1 KGHSH, CDR2 LQKENI. For the CDR3, the DNA is TGTGCCAGCTCGCCCACTAGCGGAGGGGGAGAGACCCAGTACTTC. Protein: CASSPTSGGGETQYF. Based on the CDR3 plus reference TRBV18 and TRBJ2-5, the full variable domain is NAGVMQNPRHLVRRRGQEARLRCSPMKGHSHVYWYRQLPEEGLKFMVYLQKENIIDESGMPKERFSAEFPKEGPSILRIQQVVRGDSAAYFCASSPTSGGGETQYFGPGTRLLVL.

This clone was observed a few times. This chain joins TRBV7-2 and TRBJ1-2; D is possibly TRBD1 (5 bases). The CDR3 length is 14 residues. Germline V gene data show CDR1 as SGHTA and CDR2 as FQGNSA. Deletions cut 5 bases from V and 1 base from J, with 11 bases between. The DNA of the CDR3 is TGTGCCAGCAGCCGGGGCGGGAATAACTATGGCTACACCTTC. Amino acid sequence: CASSRGGNNYGYTF.

About this clone: The junction shows a germline mismatch at one end, possibly a read error. The chain couples TRBV5-4 to TRBJ1-1; the D gene is possibly TRBD1 (6 bases). CDR3 length equals 16 residues. In germline, CDR1 is SGHNT, CDR2 YYREEE (reference sequence). Written as DNA, the CDR3 is TGTGCCAGCACCTTGATGAGGGGGGGGAGGAACACTGAAGCTTTCTTT. Translation gives CASTLMRGGRNTEAFF.

The V and J genes are TRBV11-3 and TRBJ2-1, with D unclear. This CDR3 region has 13 residues. Trimming stripped 0 bases from V and 5 bases from J, with 5 bases between. Germline V gives CDR1 SGHNT, CDR2 YENEEA. The CDR3 DNA reads as TGTGCCAGCAGCTTAGATAGCCACAATGAGCAGTTCTTC. This sequence encodes CASSLDSHNEQFF.

This clone showed up just a few times. The chain joins TRBV7-3 to TRBJ1-6; D gene ambiguous. V was trimmed by 0 bases and J by 4 bases, leaving 7 bases between them. Germline CDR1 reads SGHTA; CDR2 reads FQGTGA. The CDR3 length is 15 residues. The CDR3 DNA sequence: TGTGCCAGCAGCTTAACTCCAACTTATAATTCACCCCTCCACTTT. It yields the protein CASSLTPTYNSPLHF. Based on the CDR3 plus reference TRBV7-3 and TRBJ1-6, the full variable domain is GAGVSQTPSNKVTEKGKYVELRCDPISGHTALYWYRQSLGQGPEFLIYFQGTGAADDSGLPNDRFFAVRPEGSVSTLKIQRTERGDSAVYLCASSLTPTYNSPLHFGNGTRLTVT.

The rearrangement links TRBV7-8 to TRBJ2-1; TRBD2 agrees at 7 bases. The CDR3 runs to 14 residues. J gave up 10 bases and V 2 bases, and 8 bases lay outside the gene matches. Germline V gene data show CDR1 as SGHVS and CDR2 as FQNEAQ. The CDR3 DNA is TGTGCCAGCAGCTTATCGTCAAGCGGGACCGAGCAGTTCTTC. It codes for CASSLSSSGTEQFF.

This clone was found many times. This chain links TRBV28 with TRBJ2-7, with unresolved D. Germline CDR1 MDHEN, CDR2 SYDVKM. The CDR3 length is 11 residues. The ends were cut back, 3 bases at V and 6 bases at J, with 6 bases in the middle. The CDR3 loop is CASSFGTEQYF. CDR3 DNA: TGTGCCAGCAGTTTCGGTACCGAGCAGTACTTC.

The chain is built from TRBV7-2 and TRBJ2-2; TRBD1 is a possible D gene (5 bases). Trimming took 7 bases from V and 0 from J, leaving 12 bases between them. CDR3 length equals 15 residues. Germline CDR1 reads SGHTA; CDR2 reads FQGNSA. Written as DNA, the CDR3 is TGTGCCAGCACCGTGGACACGGCGAACACCGGGGAGCTGTTTTTT. Encoded protein: CASTVDTANTGELFF.

The chain joins TRBV5-1 to TRBJ1-6; possible D gene TRBD1, 5 bases. V was shortened by 5 bases and J by 5 bases, with 14 bases between the two germline ends. CDR1 and CDR2 from the germline V gene are SGHRS and YFSETQ. The CDR3 has 15 amino acids. The CDR3 DNA follows: TGCGCCAGCAGAAGAGAAGGCAGGGATAATTCACCCCTCCACTTT. It encodes CASRREGRDNSPLHF.

This rearrangement joins TRBV30 to TRBJ1-3; D is unresolved. Trimming cost V 3 bases and J 0 bases, with 12 bases left between them. The CDR3 runs 15 residues. Germline lookup yields CDR1 GTSNPN and CDR2 SVGIG (reference sequence). The CDR3 nucleotides read TGTGCCTGGAGCGAGGGAACTAGCTCTGGAAACACCATATATTTT. Translation gives CAWSEGTSSGNTIYF.

The CDR3 DNA follows: TGTGCCAGCAGCTCAGGGGACATACTCTCCTACAATGAGCAGTTCTTC. It codes for CASSSGDILSYNEQFF. The chain is built from TRBV5-4 and TRBJ2-1; TRBD1 is a possible D gene (6 bases). V was cut by 3 bases and J by 0 bases, with 13 bases left in between. There are 16 residues in the CDR3. Germline CDR1 and CDR2: SGHNT and YYREEE (reference sequence).

The chain couples TRBV3-1 (or the pseudogene TRBV3-2) to TRBJ2-5; D remains ambiguous. Per the germline V gene, CDR1 is LGHDT and CDR2 is YNNKEL (reference sequence). The CDR3 is 13 residues long. V shed 1 base and J shed 0 bases, with 3 bases lying between them. The CDR3 spells CASSQAYQETQYF. The CDR3 nucleotides are TGTGCCAGCAGCCAAGCCTACCAAGAGACCCAGTACTTC.

The V gene is TRBV27, the J gene TRBJ2-1, with 7 bases identical to TRBD2. The V segment lost 6 bases and the J segment 3 bases; nucleotides outside the gene matches: 11. Looked up from germline, CDR1 is MNHEY and CDR2 is SMNVEV (reference sequence). The CDR3 loop spans 16 amino acids. CDR3 in amino acids: CASSRWERERYNEQFF. The CDR3 DNA is TGTGCCAGCAGCCGGTGGGAGCGGGAACGCTACAATGAGCAGTTCTTC.

The V gene is TRBV7-9, the J gene TRBJ1-2; 7 bases align to TRBD1. The CDR3 consists of 16 residues. After removal of 5 bases from V and 4 bases from J, the junction contained 13 bases not matched to a gene. Germline V CDR1 and CDR2: SEHNR, FQNEAQ (reference sequence). This chain's CDR3 is CASSLLSGDRTYGYTF. The CDR3 DNA follows: TGTGCCAGCAGCCTCCTCTCGGGGGACAGAACCTATGGCTACACCTTC.

The V call is TRBV30, the J call TRBJ1-6; 7 positions match TRBD1. V was pared by 5 bases and J by 10 bases, with 8 bases of the junction left unmatched. The germline V gene encodes CDR1 GTSNPN and CDR2 SVGIG (reference sequence). There are 13 residues in the CDR3. The CDR3 loop is CAWGGQIGSPLHF. The CDR3 coding sequence is TGTGCCTGGGGGGGACAGATAGGATCACCCCTCCACTTT.